The present entry profiles one TCR beta chain with its context. This clone's antigen is unknown. No base qualities exist here, and no much larger clone lies one base off it. The source of the sample is a study of CD8 T cells in Susac syndrome (dated by TCRdb to the late 2010s). Regarding the complete study: Of the Susac syndrome patients who were sequenced, five or six had clinically active disease and roughly 8 were in clinical remission. CD8+ T cell repertoire clonality was compared between more than 9 healthy donors, around 14 Susac syndrome patients and about 15 multiple sclerosis patients. Susac syndrome patients were therapy-naive, on corticosteroids (some also receiving IVIg), or on IVIg alone at blood withdrawal. Whether CD8+ T cell activation and differentiation in Susac syndrome was antigen driven was tested using repertoire sequencing. General study outcomes and caveats: The TCR sequencing and HLA analysis was acknowledged to have included a relatively small number of individuals. Clonal expansion was observed in Susac syndrome CD8+ repertoires, with the highest expansion in CD8+ TEMRA cells and greater expansion in clinically active than in remitting patients. Looking at Susac-specific public clones, the researchers identified approximately 15 in the total CD8+ repertoire and roughly 5 in the CD8+ TEMRA repertoire.

RNA was extracted using the RNeasy kit, and roughly 0.5 to 1 ug of the RNA was reverse transcribed with random hexamers. TCR beta CDR3 regions were amplified with the immunoSEQ multiplex PCR assay covering 54 Vbeta and 13 Jbeta segments. PCR amplification bias was corrected using a synthetic template baseline for primer optimization and computational correction. In the authors' own workflow: Reads were annotated to V, D and J genes per IMGT and analyzed with immunoSEQ Analyzer, keeping only productive sequences. Clonality was calculated as one minus the Shannon entropy normalized by log2 of the number of productive unique sequences. For each patient and control, public and private clones were evaluated within the 100 most prevalent clones. Susac-specific clones were defined as absent from healthy and MS cohorts, over a thousand published viral clones and other ImmuneACCESS disease sequences. The raw public reads went through TCRdb reprocessing: fastp at Q25, MiXCR clone calling, in-frame beta chains kept. Each entry merges the rows of one CDR3 protein and shows their most common DNA and genes. These V and J calls are TCRdb output, not the study's own analysis. The sample data list about 100,000 distinct CDR3 sequences, and about 96% of these were observed just once. 0.25% to 0.35% of the sample belongs to the ten largest clones.

High-throughput TCR beta sequencing profiled peripheral blood CD8+ and CD4+ T cells from healthy donors, Susac syndrome patients and multiple sclerosis patients. The Susac syndrome patients fulfilled recently defined diagnostic criteria for definite or probable disease. CD8+ TEMRA cells were enriched by FACS, while bulk CD8+ and CD4+ T cells were purified by magnetic negative isolation. Blood was collected in EDTA tubes and processed within 24 hours, with PBMCs isolated through density gradient centrifugation. PBMCs intended for TCR sequencing were frozen in liquid nitrogen and were later thawed in a 37 degrees C water bath. A purity of at least 90% was achieved for sorted or isolated CD4+, CD8+ and CD8+ TEMRA cells. The receptor was derived from a human donor with Susac syndrome. Material: CD8+ T cells from PBMCs.

The CDR3 corresponds to CASSIENQPQHF. The nucleotides are TGTGCCAGTAGTATAGAAAATCAGCCCCAGCATTTT. The rearranged chain carries TRBV19 and TRBJ1-5; too little of a D gene remains to name it. The CDR3 sequence holds 12 residues, the cysteine and phenylalanine included. CDR3 DNA only is kept here, 36 bases in frame from base 1. CDR1 LNHDA and CDR2 SQIVND were looked up in the germline V gene (reference sequence). Trimming takes 0 bases from V and 4 bases from J, and the germline ends sit 1 base apart.